What follows is one TCR beta chain and its context. The data stem from a study of T cell responses to AZD1222 COVID-19 vaccine. The germline gives CDR1 SGHVS, CDR2 FQNEAQ. This CDR3 contains 15 residues. Deletions cut 5 bases from V and 7 bases from J, with 21 bases between. Using immunoSEQ multiplex PCR, the repertoire was profiled, and TCRdb retains in-frame clones only, with some absent. The table has 95,000 or so clones, roughly 88% seen once. The V and J genes are TRBV7-8 and TRBJ2-7; no clear D gene. The starting material was peripheral blood, obtained on day 0 of AZD1222 vaccination. The clonotype originates from an adult in good health. CDR3 in amino acids: CASSPPRFWVSEQYF. The CDR3 region has the DNA TGTGCCAGCAGCCCACCTCGGTTTTGGGTGAGTGAGCAGTACTTC.